These 12 T cell receptor beta chains came from one sample sequenced in a study of cytomegalovirus exposure and HLA in healthy donors. PCR amplification relied on 60 Vbeta primers (plus 13 Jbeta primers). The data were produced by immunoSEQ multiplex PCR, yet TCRdb's version contains in-frame clones alone and is incomplete. The listing records 75,000 to 95,000 clones. Material: PBMCs. The receptor source for this set is a girl aged 5 to 17 in good health and CMV-seropositive.

The rearrangement uses TRBV6-5 and TRBJ1-2, with D perhaps matching TRBD1 (6 bases). The CDR3 is 13 residues long. Trimming removed 5 bases at V and 7 bases at J, with 14 bases between. The germline V gene has CDR1 MNHEY and CDR2 SVGAGI. The CDR3 region is CASSRTGNGGYTF. In DNA form, the CDR3 reads TGTGCCAGCAGTCGAACAGGGAATGGTGGCTACACCTTC.

The chain carries TRBV9 and TRBJ1-3; tentatively, D is TRBD1 (5 bases). Trimming pared 5 bases from V and 3 bases from J, leaving 6 bases between. Germline V gene sequence: CDR1 SGDLS, CDR2 YYNGEE. The CDR3 is 12 residues long. The DNA for the CDR3 is TGTGCCAGCAGAGACAGTGGAAACACCATATATTTT. This translates into CASRDSGNTIYF.

The V gene is TRBV13, the J gene TRBJ2-3; no clear D. The CDR3 covers 16 residues. Trimming removed 2 bases from V and 0 bases from J, with 12 bases in between. Per the germline V gene, CDR1 is PRHDT and CDR2 is FYEKMQ (reference sequence). The CDR3 nucleotides are TGTGCCAGCAGCTTACAGGCTACTTCTAGCACAGATACGCAGTATTTT. Protein: CASSLQATSSTDTQYF.

J is TRBJ2-5 and V is TRBV7-3; maybe TRBD2 (7 bases). The CDR3 is made up of 15 amino acids. Germline V gene data show CDR1 as SGHTA and CDR2 as FQGTGA. V was pared by 2 bases and J by 5 bases, with 15 bases between. The CDR3 DNA reads as TGTGCCAGCAGCTTAGTGAGGGGGGGATTGGAGACCCAGTACTTC. Residues: CASSLVRGGLETQYF.

This chain uses TRBV18 with TRBJ2-7; D is unclear. Trimming stripped 3 bases from V and 0 bases from J, with 12 bases between. In germline, CDR1 is KGHSH, CDR2 LQKENI. This CDR3 region has 15 residues. The CDR3 nucleotides are TGTGCCAGCTCACCCAAGAGCGATGTCTCCTACGAGCAGTACTTC. Translation gives CASSPKSDVSYEQYF.

The chain is built from TRBV29-1 and TRBJ1-4, with 7 bases matching TRBD1. J lost 4 bases, V lost 1 base, and 6 bases had no gene match. The CDR3 totals 15 residues. The germline V gene has CDR1 SQVTM and CDR2 ANQGSEA. CDR3 coding DNA: TGCAGCGTTGAAGCTGGGACAGCTTTTAATGAAAAACTGTTTTTT. Translation: CSVEAGTAFNEKLFF.

The genes are TRBV5-1 and TRBJ1-1; D may be TRBD1 (6 bases). Germline V gene sequence: CDR1 SGHRS, CDR2 YFSETQ. The V end was cut by 0 bases, the J end by 3 bases, with 15 bases between. This CDR3 has 16 amino acids. The CDR3 loop reads CASSLGSRTDDTEAFF. The CDR3 DNA reads as TGCGCCAGCAGCTTGGGTTCACGGACAGACGACACTGAAGCTTTCTTT.

This chain's CDR3 is CASSVVGGLNTEAFF. CDR3 DNA: TGTGCCAGCAGCGTAGTCGGGGGGCTGAACACTGAAGCTTTCTTT. The chain links TRBV9 to TRBJ1-1; perhaps TRBD1 as D (6 bases). From germline, CDR1 is SGDLS and CDR2 YYNGEE. The CDR3 has 15 residues. V lost 0 bases and J lost 0, with 9 bases in between. The entire variable domain, with the rest obtained from reference TRBV9 and TRBJ1-1, is as follows: DSGVTQTPKHLITATGQRVTLRCSPRSGDLSVYWYQQSLDQGLQFLIQYYNGEERAKGNILERFSAQQFPDLHSELNLSSLELGDSALYFCASSVVGGLNTEAFFGQGTRLTVV.

V is TRBV2 and J is TRBJ1-5; D unclear. This CDR3 comprises 13 residues. With 3 bases removed from V and 6 bases from J, the gap between germline ends came to 9 bases. Germline CDR1 and CDR2: SNHLY and FYNNEI. CDR3 nucleotide sequence: TGTGCCAGCAGTGATTCTATTCGTCAGCCCCAGCATTTT. It encodes CASSDSIRQPQHF.

The gene calls are TRBV4-1 and TRBJ2-1; tentative D call: TRBD2 (5 bases). Germline values: CDR1 MGHRA, CDR2 YSYEKL. The germline V and J ends were trimmed by 3 bases and 6 bases, with 21 bases remaining between them. The CDR3 extends over 17 amino acids. The CDR3, as DNA: TGCGCCAGCAGCCAGGCTACACTAGGAGCAGCCCTCAATGAGCAGTTCTTC. Translating it yields CASSQATLGAALNEQFF.

The chain uses TRBV5-4 and TRBJ2-1; the D is unclear. CDR1 SGHNT and CDR2 YYREEE come from the germline V gene (reference sequence). The CDR3 is 14 residues long. The ends were cut back, 4 bases at V and 5 bases at J, with 13 bases in the middle. This chain's CDR3 is CASSPLNTHNEQFF. The CDR3 coding sequence is TGTGCCAGCAGCCCCCTGAACACCCACAATGAGCAGTTCTTC.

J is TRBJ1-3 and V is TRBV6-5; a possible D gene is TRBD1 (5 bases). Deletions cut 8 bases from V and 4 bases from J, with 9 bases between. The CDR3 has 12 amino acids. Looked up from germline, CDR1 is MNHEY and CDR2 is SVGAGI. The CDR3: CASSGGGNTIYF. Here the CDR3 DNA reads TGTGCCAGCTCGGGGGGAGGAAACACCATATATTTT.